Listed below are T cell receptor beta chains from one sample, sequenced in a study of HIV-infected patients and healthy controls. TCRdb reanalysed the 5' RACE reads using MiXCR and keeps one entry per CDR3 protein. The repertoire has 15,000 to 20,000 distinct CDR3 sequences, about a sixth of them found once; the top ten carry around 25%. The sequencing sample was made of CD8+ T cells from blood. The receptors originated from a human donor in good health. Each CDR3 is given with its conserved first and last residue. Fields, in order: clone size, V gene, CDR3 length, D gene, J gene, CDR3 protein, CDR3 DNA. D genes are given only for firm matches. A clone size is listed for some rows: how often the clone was seen (once, few, many), or a class if it is expanded.

NA	TRBV29-1	13	TRBD1	TRBJ1-1	CSVDRQGIAEAFF	TGCAGCGTTGACCGACAGGGAATCGCTGAAGCTTTCTTT
NA	TRBV12-3/TRBV12-4	17	TRBD1	TRBJ2-1	CASRNTNRDSKINEQFF	TGTGCCAGCAGAAACACCAATCGGGACAGTAAAATTAATGAGCAGTTCTTC
many	TRBV12-3/TRBV12-4	14	NA	TRBJ1-1	CASSLMVGPTEAFF	TGTGCCAGCAGTTTAATGGTGGGTCCCACTGAAGCTTTCTTT
NA	TRBV5-4	13	TRBD1	TRBJ1-5	CASSFQGGQPQHF	TGTGCCAGCAGCTTCCAGGGGGGTCAGCCCCAGCATTTT
many	TRBV30	13	TRBD2	TRBJ2-1	CAWSWTSGNEQFF	TGTGCCTGGAGCTGGACTAGCGGGAATGAGCAGTTCTTC
many	TRBV2	14	TRBD2	TRBJ2-5	CASGRDYDQETQYF	TGTGCCAGCGGAAGGGACTACGACCAAGAGACCCAGTACTTC
few	TRBV5-4	17	TRBD1	TRBJ2-1	CASSLGDSLYSYNEQFF	TGTGCCAGCAGCTTGGGGGACAGCCTATACTCCTACAATGAGCAGTTCTTC
NA	TRBV28	16	TRBD1	TRBJ2-2	CASINRGRPNTGELFF	TGTGCCAGCATTAACAGGGGGCGACCCAACACCGGGGAGCTGTTTTTT
NA	TRBV2	16	NA	TRBJ1-2	CASSDHVADGRDGYTF	TGTGCCAGCAGTGACCACGTAGCGGACGGGAGGGATGGCTACACCTTC
many	TRBV12-5	15	NA	TRBJ1-2	CASGEDRFADYGYTF	TGTGCTAGTGGTGAGGACAGATTCGCCGACTATGGCTACACCTTC
few	TRBV12-3/TRBV12-4	15	NA	TRBJ2-5	CASSLALTEQETQYF	TGTGCCAGCAGTTTGGCTCTCACAGAACAAGAGACCCAGTACTTC
many	TRBV12-3/TRBV12-4	12	NA	TRBJ1-1	CASSPTGTEAFF	TGTGCCAGCAGCCCGACGGGCACTGAAGCTTTCTTT
many	TRBV7-9	16	NA	TRBJ2-3	CASSQRPSLGTDTQYF	TGTGCCAGCAGCCAACGACCTAGTCTTGGCACAGATACGCAGTATTTT
many	TRBV11-2	12	NA	TRBJ2-1	CASSSLNNEQFF	TGTGCCAGCAGCTCCCTGAACAATGAGCAGTTCTTC
NA	TRBV29-1	14	TRBD1	TRBJ2-7	CSVRGQGPSYEQYF	TGCAGCGTGAGGGGGCAGGGACCCTCCTACGAGCAGTACTTC
many	TRBV27	13	TRBD1	TRBJ2-7	CASSWDRDYEQYF	TGTGCCAGCAGTTGGGACAGGGATTACGAGCAGTACTTC
many	TRBV5-4	16	NA	TRBJ1-1	CASSLGGDELNTEAFF	TGTGCCAGCAGCTTGGGGGGGGACGAATTGAACACTGAAGCTTTCTTT
NA	TRBV7-9	15	NA	TRBJ2-1	CASKRDPSSYNEQFF	TGTGCCAGCAAACGAGACCCAAGCTCCTACAATGAGCAGTTCTTC
few	TRBV19	13	NA	TRBJ2-7	CASSFTGSYEQYF	TGTGCCAGTAGTTTTACAGGTAGCTACGAGCAGTACTTC
NA	TRBV24-1	17	TRBD1	TRBJ2-1	CATSDFARQGKHNEQFF	TGTGCCACCAGTGATTTCGCCCGACAGGGGAAACACAATGAGCAGTTCTTC
few	TRBV29-1	13	NA	TRBJ1-1	CSVAGTVDTEAFF	TGCAGCGTCGCCGGGACGGTTGACACTGAAGCTTTCTTT
many	TRBV7-9	19	NA	TRBJ1-6	CASAPKDLWDYVYNSPLHF	TGTGCCAGCGCCCCCAAGGACTTGTGGGACTACGTCTATAATTCACCCCTCCACTTT
NA	TRBV7-2	14	NA	TRBJ1-4	CASSFPGANEKLFF	TGTGCCAGCAGCTTTCCAGGGGCGAATGAAAAACTGTTTTTT
many	TRBV13	17	NA	TRBJ2-2	CASSLGRRQQNTGELFF	TGTGCCAGCAGCTTAGGCCGGAGACAGCAGAACACCGGGGAGCTGTTTTTT
many	TRBV19	14	NA	TRBJ1-5	CASSISGGNQPQHF	TGTGCCAGTAGTATTTCTGGGGGCAATCAGCCCCAGCATTTT
NA	TRBV2	13	NA	TRBJ1-1	CASTAGGVTEAFF	TGTGCCAGCACCGCGGGAGGGGTAACTGAAGCTTTCTTT
many	TRBV7-8	15	NA	TRBJ2-2	CASSALQGPTGELFF	TGTGCCAGCAGCGCTCTTCAGGGCCCCACCGGGGAGCTGTTTTTT
many	TRBV19	13	NA	TRBJ2-1	CASSMIYYNEQFF	TGTGCCAGTAGTATGATATATTACAATGAGCAGTTCTTC
NA	TRBV6-2/TRBV6-3	13	TRBD1	TRBJ1-1	CATNTGGWAEAFF	TGTGCCACAAATACAGGGGGCTGGGCTGAAGCTTTCTTT